This T cell receptor beta chain originates from a study of T cell responses to AZD1222 COVID-19 vaccine. Study-level results: Vaccine-associated CD4 TCRs ranged over spike, dominating at 160-218 and 743-854. When two AZD1222 doses had been given, Spike-specific TCR breadth and depth rose.

About this clone itself: Its antigen is undetermined.

This CDR3 contains 18 residues. The junction had 16 bases not matched to a gene; V was cut back by 0 bases and J by 5 bases. CDR1 and CDR2 (germline): SQVTM, ANQGSEA. Clones were sequenced by immunoSEQ multiplex PCR, and TCRdb holds only the in-frame ones, with some missing. The profile shows 120,000 to 150,000 clones, around 93% of them singletons. The input for sequencing was peripheral blood, taken on day 0 of AZD1222 vaccination. The receptor's source is an adult in good health. The genes are TRBV29-1 and TRBJ2-1; TRBD2 matches at 7 bases. The CDR3 loop reads CSVEDRSPRTRWHNEQFF. The CDR3 nucleotides are TGCAGCGTTGAAGATCGTTCCCCTCGGACTAGGTGGCACAATGAGCAGTTCTTC.